This entry lists 21 T cell receptor beta chains sequenced from one sample in a study of identical twins' blood T cells. One entry per CDR3 protein, called by TCRdb with MiXCR from the 5' RACE reads. The table has 350,000 to 400,000 distinct CDR3 sequences, over 25% seen once; the top ten hold about 6.1%. Specimen: PBMCs. Receptors were obtained from a woman between 18 and 50 years old in good health.

This clonotype was recorded a few times. The chain combines TRBV14 with TRBJ2-7; possibly TRBD2 for D (6 bases). The CDR3 is 13 residues long. V dropped 3 bases and J dropped 5 bases, with 11 bases sitting between them. Germline assignment: CDR1 SGHDN and CDR2 FVKESK. CDR3 nucleotides: TGTGCCAGCAGCCATGGAGGGTTCAACGAGCAGTACTTC. Translating it yields CASSHGGFNEQYF.

The rearrangement joins TRBV6-1 to TRBJ2-5; a weak D match, TRBD1 (5 bases). Germline assignment: CDR1 MNHNS and CDR2 SASEGT. The CDR3 is made up of 15 amino acids. Trimming pared 3 bases from V and 2 bases from J, leaving 13 bases between. The CDR3 sequence: CASSELVAGQETQYF. The CDR3 region has the DNA TGTGCCAGCAGTGAGCTGGTCGCAGGGCAAGAGACCCAGTACTTC.

The chain recombines TRBV6-5 with TRBJ1-4; a weak D match, TRBD1 (6 bases). Looked up from germline, CDR1 is MNHEY and CDR2 is SVGAGI. This CDR3 contains 16 residues. Trimming removed 0 bases at V and 5 bases at J, with 13 bases between. The CDR3 region has the DNA TGTGCCAGCAGTTACTCGCCGGCGGGGGCGAATGAAAAACTGTTTTTT. Amino acid sequence: CASSYSPAGANEKLFF.

The chain has TRBV5-1 and TRBJ1-2; TRBD1 might be the D (6 bases). Germline loops: CDR1 SGHRS, CDR2 YFSETQ. The CDR3 has 16 amino acids. V lost 6 bases, J lost 6 bases, and 24 bases lay in between. This CDR3 reads CASNPGGYREDDGYTF. The CDR3 region has the DNA TGCGCCAGCAACCCTGGGGGGTACAGGGAGGATGATGGCTACACCTTC.

For the CDR3, the DNA is TGTGCCAGCAGCTTAGTGACTACGAACACCGGGGAGCTGTTTTTT. Translated, it gives CASSLVTTNTGELFF. The rearrangement uses TRBV13 and TRBJ2-2; tentative D call: TRBD2 (5 bases). CDR1 is PRHDT, CDR2 FYEKMQ, per germline (reference sequence). Trimming removed 1 base from V and 0 bases from J, with 6 bases in between. The CDR3 length is 15 residues.

This chain joins TRBV10-3 and TRBJ2-1, with a possible D match to TRBD1 (5 bases). V was clipped by 2 bases and J by 5 bases, with 13 bases between them. Per germline, CDR1 ENHRY and CDR2 SYGVKD. The CDR3 length is 15 residues. The CDR3 is CAISEPGRPNNEQFF. The CDR3 DNA reads as TGTGCCATCAGTGAGCCAGGGCGTCCCAACAATGAGCAGTTCTTC.

V gene TRBV19 combines with J gene TRBJ1-1; D possibly corresponds to TRBD1 (6 bases). Looked up from germline, CDR1 is LNHDA and CDR2 is SQIVND (reference sequence). There are 15 residues in the CDR3. V lost 7 bases, J lost 1 base, and 16 bases lay in between. The CDR3 sequence is CASNWDTGSNTEAFF. As DNA, the CDR3 is TGTGCCAGTAACTGGGATACAGGGTCGAACACTGAAGCTTTCTTT.

A word on this clonotype: A much larger clone differs from this one at a single base, so this may be a read error. The chain couples TRBV29-1 to TRBJ1-1; maybe TRBD1 (5 bases). Germline V gene data show CDR1 as SQVTM and CDR2 as ANQGSEA. This CDR3 contains 10 residues. V dropped 8 bases and J dropped 4 bases, with 8 bases sitting between them. CDR3 sequence reads: CSRQTTEAFF. CDR3 bases: TGCAGCAGACAGACCACTGAAGCTTTCTTT.

The chain couples TRBV20-1 to TRBJ2-1; 8 bases align to TRBD2. Per germline, CDR1 DFQATT and CDR2 SNEGSKA (reference sequence). The V gene end was trimmed by 3 bases and the J gene end by 1 base; junction bases not matched to a gene: 5. The CDR3 runs 15 residues. CDR3 loop: CSARGGLASYNEQFF. The CDR3 region has the DNA TGCAGTGCTAGGGGAGGACTAGCTTCCTACAATGAGCAGTTCTTC.

The genes are TRBV20-1 and TRBJ1-2, with 8 positions matching TRBD1. The CDR3 runs 14 residues. V dropped 0 bases and J dropped 5; count of bases not matched to a gene: 5. Germline assignment: CDR1 DFQATT and CDR2 SNEGSKA (reference sequence). CDR3 DNA sequence: TGCAGTGCTAGAGACCGGACAGGGCAGTATGGCTACACCTTC. Protein product: CSARDRTGQYGYTF.

The chain uses TRBV11-2 and TRBJ2-5; D is unresolved. Looked up from germline, CDR1 is SGHAT and CDR2 is FQNNGV. The CDR3 is 14 residues long. Trimming left V 4 bases short and J 3 bases short, with 12 bases between. CDR3 in amino acids: CASSSGRFEETQYF. The CDR3 DNA reads as TGTGCCAGCAGCTCGGGCCGGTTCGAAGAGACCCAGTACTTC.

This clonotype was picked up a small number of times. The CDR3, as DNA: TGTGCCAGCAGTTCGGACCGTCAGATCAATGAGCAGTTCTTC. This sequence encodes CASSSDRQINEQFF. The chain employs TRBV2 and TRBJ2-1, with no clear D. V lost 5 bases and J 6 bases, leaving 14 bases between the germline ends. Germline CDR1 SNHLY, CDR2 FYNNEI. The CDR3 has 14 residues.

This clonotype is a singleton in its sample. V is TRBV4-2 and J is TRBJ1-3, with D perhaps TRBD1 (5 bases). This CDR3 is 17 amino acids long. CDR1 is LGHNA, CDR2 YNFKEQ, per germline. V lost 0 bases to trimming and J lost 0 bases, with 12 bases between them. CDR3 residues: CASSQERQISSGNTIYF. CDR3 coding DNA: TGTGCCAGCAGCCAAGAGCGACAGATAAGCTCTGGAAACACCATATATTTT.

The V and J genes are TRBV2 and TRBJ2-3; tentatively, D is TRBD2 (6 bases). V was trimmed by 4 bases and J by 6 bases, leaving 8 bases between them. Germline CDR1 and CDR2: SNHLY and FYNNEI. The CDR3 consists of 12 residues. CDR3 amino acids: CASSGLVDTQYF. The CDR3 nucleotides read TGTGCCAGCAGTGGACTAGTCGATACGCAGTATTTT.

This sequence joins TRBV6-6 and TRBJ2-2; D uncertain. The CDR3 length is 12 residues. CDR1 and CDR2 (germline): MNHNY, SVGAGI (reference sequence). The V end lost 7 bases, the J end lost 0 bases, and 3 bases lay between the germline ends. The CDR3 region is CASTSNTGELFF. The DNA of the CDR3 is TGTGCCAGCACTTCGAACACCGGGGAGCTGTTTTTT.

This clonotype was seen many times. The chain carries TRBV13 and TRBJ2-7, with D possibly TRBD2 on 6 matching bases. With 4 bases removed from V and 7 bases from J, the gap between germline ends came to 17 bases. The CDR3 is 14 residues long. Germline assignment: CDR1 PRHDT and CDR2 FYEKMQ (reference sequence). The CDR3 sequence is CASSSGLGESEQYF. The CDR3, as DNA: TGTGCCAGCAGCTCGGGACTCGGTGAGAGTGAGCAGTACTTC.

This clonotype was observed at least ten times. CDR3 amino acids: CASSLEPVNNEQFF. CDR3 DNA: TGCGCCAGCAGCTTGGAACCCGTTAACAATGAGCAGTTCTTC. This chain connects TRBV5-1 to TRBJ2-1; D is unclear. The CDR3 consists of 14 residues. Deletions cut 0 bases from V and 5 bases from J, with 9 bases between. The germline gives CDR1 SGHRS, CDR2 YFSETQ.

This clonotype came up a few times. The chain joins TRBV7-9 to TRBJ1-3, with 8 bases identical to TRBD1. The CDR3 is made up of 15 amino acids. Losses at the gene ends were 7 bases for V and 0 bases for J; bases not matched to a gene: 5. CDR1 is SEHNR and CDR2 is FQNEAQ in the germline V gene (reference sequence). The CDR3 sequence is CASIVTGGSGNTIYF. The DNA of the CDR3 is TGTGCCAGCATCGTTACAGGGGGCTCTGGAAACACCATATATTTT.

This clonotype was seen a few times. The rearrangement joins TRBV7-3 to TRBJ2-1; D is ambiguous. The CDR3 is made up of 18 amino acids. V was trimmed by 2 bases and J by 2 bases, leaving 19 bases between them. Germline V gene lookup returns CDR1 SGHTA and CDR2 FQGTGA. The CDR3 bases are TGTGCCAGCAGCTTATTACCCCCAACCGCTAGTACCTACAATGAGCAGTTCTTC. This encodes CASSLLPPTASTYNEQFF.

This clonotype has only a few counts. This chain links TRBV3-2 with TRBJ1-4. TRBV3-2 counts as a pseudogene. The CDR3 contains 16 residues. The CDR3, as DNA: TGTGCCAGCAGCCAAGGTTCGCGGCGGAGTAATGAAAAACTGTTTTTT. Amino acid sequence: CASSQGSRRSNEKLFF.

This sequence joins TRBV11-2 and TRBJ1-1, with D unclear. The V and J ends lost 1 base and 1 base respectively, with 7 bases between them. This CDR3 region has 14 residues. Germline V gene lookup returns CDR1 SGHAT and CDR2 FQNNGV. CDR3 DNA: TGTGCCAGCAGCTTAGTTCAGCAGAACACTGAAGCTTTCTTT. This sequence encodes CASSLVQQNTEAFF. The full variable domain, its missing parts supplied by reference TRBV11-2 and TRBJ1-1, is EAGVAQSPRYKIIEKRQSVAFWCNPISGHATLYWYQQILGQGPKLLIQFQNNGVVDDSQLPKDRFSAERLKGVDSTLKIQPAKLEDSAVYLCASSLVQQNTEAFFGQGTRLTVV.